This TCR beta chain stems from a study of control samples from healthy donors and cancer patients. This table comes from immunoSEQ multiplex PCR, and its TCRdb copy is limited to in-frame clones, with some not included. The repertoire includes some 57,000 clones, 95% to 97% of them detected once, and 1.5% to 2% sits in the top ten. V was cut by 4 bases and J by 0 bases, with 7 bases left in between. This CDR3 contains 14 residues. In germline, CDR1 is SGHDN, CDR2 FVKESK. This receptor was identified in a woman aged 25 to 39 in good health. This rearrangement joins TRBV14 to TRBJ2-1; D possibly corresponds to TRBD2 (5 bases). The source material was blood. CDR3 sequence reads: CASSPRGSYNEQFF. CDR3 sequence (DNA): TGTGCCAGCAGCCCCCGGGGCTCCTACAATGAGCAGTTCTTC. Drawing the rest from reference TRBV14 and TRBJ2-1, the complete variable domain is EAGVTQFPSHSVIEKGQTVTLRCDPISGHDNLYWYRRVMGKEIKFLLHFVKESKQDESGMPNNRFLAERTGGTYSTLKVQPAELEDSGVYFCASSPRGSYNEQFFGPGTRLTVL.